The rows below give T cell receptor beta chains drawn from one sample of a study of shared clonotypes between healthy human individuals. Profiled with immunoSEQ multiplex PCR; TCRdb holds only in-frame clones, not every one. The table has about 2.4 million clones, 93% seen once; the top ten hold 0.36%. Sequenced sample: naive CD4+ T cells from PBMCs. These TCRs come from a man between 18 and 35 years old in good health. Some clones in this sample may be carry-over from other donors' samples. Each CDR3 is given with its conserved first and last residue. The order of the fields is V gene, CDR3 length, J gene, CDR3 protein.

V: TRBV4-2
length: 16
J: TRBJ1-1
CDR3: CASSQEIGRDNTEAFF

V: TRBV20-1
length: 11
J: TRBJ1-2
CDR3: CSARDGWVYLF

V: TRBV7-3
length: 15
J: TRBJ2-2
CDR3: CASSSTGPNTGELFF

V: TRBV11-1
length: 15
J: TRBJ2-2
CDR3: CASSSKRANTGELFF

V: TRBV6-5
length: 12
J: TRBJ1-1
CDR3: CASTSPGQGAFF

V: TRBV15
length: 11
J: TRBJ2-1
CDR3: CATREKNEQFF

V: TRBV7-8
length: 14
J: TRBJ1-1
CDR3: CASSYLPMNTEAFF

V: TRBV11-2
length: 15
J: TRBJ2-2
CDR3: CASSLTGLAAGELFF

V: TRBV7-8
length: 16
J: TRBJ1-1
CDR3: CASSLGWDSMNTEAFF

V: TRBV28
length: 15
J: TRBJ2-7
CDR3: CASSPPGQWPVEQYF

V: TRBV5-1
length: 16
J: TRBJ1-3
CDR3: CASSIGTARSGNTIYF

V: TRBV5-4
length: 17
J: TRBJ2-6
CDR3: CASSSKTAASGANVLTF

V: TRBV11-2
length: 18
J: TRBJ1-1
CDR3: CASSLRVGRGIPNTEAFF

V: TRBV11-2
length: 15
J: TRBJ2-1
CDR3: CASSRREWSYNEQFF

V: TRBV28
length: 16
J: TRBJ2-2
CDR3: CASIEGTGYGTGELFF

V: TRBV28
length: 16
J: TRBJ2-3
CDR3: CASKILSHTSTDTQYF

V: TRBV7-3
length: 15
J: TRBJ2-7
CDR3: CASSLYAGPAYEQYF

V: TRBV7-3
length: 13
J: TRBJ2-7
CDR3: CASSFDHSLEQYF

V: TRBV5-1
length: 15
J: TRBJ1-1
CDR3: CASSPPSNIGTEAFF

V: TRBV11-1
length: 18
J: TRBJ2-6
CDR3: CASSKRPGPSSGANVLTF

V: TRBV6-5
length: 14
J: TRBJ2-2
CDR3: CASSYGLHTGELFF

V: TRBV5-4
length: 15
J: TRBJ2-2
CDR3: CASSSRRGDTGELFF

V: TRBV7-6
length: 18
J: TRBJ2-1
CDR3: CASSLELAGGPPYNEQFF

V: TRBV20-1
length: 11
J: TRBJ2-1
CDR3: CSALLRGEQFF

V: TRBV5-1
length: 15
J: TRBJ2-7
CDR3: CASSYTGPGVYEQYF

V: TRBV6-5
length: 13
J: TRBJ2-7
CDR3: CASMSGAPREQYF

V: TRBV10-3
length: 14
J: TRBJ2-7
CDR3: CAISVGVGSYEQYF

V: TRBV4-1
length: 15
J: TRBJ1-5
CDR3: CASSQDFRFAQPQHF

V: TRBV9
length: 19
J: TRBJ2-6
CDR3: CASSVVPLRLNSGANVLTF

V: TRBV4-1
length: 15
J: TRBJ1-1
CDR3: CASSQVVSWNTEAFF

V: TRBV21-1
length: 14
J: TRBJ2-3
CDR3: CASLGLQVADTQYF

V: TRBV30
length: 18
J: TRBJ2-1
CDR3: CAWSVGRAGILPGDEQFF

V: TRBV6-1
length: 15
J: TRBJ1-1
CDR3: CASTERGGQDTEAFF

V: TRBV18
length: 15
J: TRBJ1-1
CDR3: CASSPTGAGDTEAFF